This T cell receptor beta chain was obtained from a study of cytomegalovirus exposure and HLA in healthy donors. Primers: 60 Vbeta forward and 13 Jbeta reverse. Assay used: immunoSEQ multiplex PCR; TCRdb lists only in-frame clones, some missing. The sample has some 150,000 clones, around 82% seen once. This TCR came from a woman between 45 and 60 years old in good health and CMV-seropositive. The sample taken for sequencing was PBMCs.

The CDR3 bases are TGTGCCAGCAGCCAGCGGGTCACAGATACGCAGTATTTT. Translating gives CASSQRVTDTQYF. The chain has TRBV7-9 and TRBJ2-3, with D maybe TRBD2 (6 bases). This CDR3 has 13 residues. V lost 5 bases, J lost 2 bases, and 8 bases lay in between. Germline values: CDR1 SEHNR, CDR2 FQNEAQ (reference sequence).